This TCR beta chain appears in the sequencing data of a study of cytomegalovirus exposure and HLA in healthy donors. Study-wide background: As an earlier analysis found, about 200 million T cells yielded 95 million to 130 million unique TCR beta sequences. Unique TCRs numbering roughly 85 million, obtained from HLA-typed donors, made up an early data release.

The germline gives CDR1 MNHNS, CDR2 SASEGT. V was pared by 2 bases and J by 6 bases, with 14 bases between. The CDR3 length is 15 residues. Note on this clone: Its antigen is unidentified.

Study observations and caveats: Later work found that TCR association rates differed between HLA loci; DRB1 had the most and HLA-C the fewest. A later analysis linked a missense DCLRE1C variant to TCR beta V- and J-gene trimming.

Both 60 Vbeta primers and 13 Jbeta primers went into the PCR. TCRdb's table, derived via immunoSEQ multiplex PCR, lists solely in-frame clones and lacks some. The data contain more than 150,000 clones, 84% of them singletons. Sample: PBMCs. The J gene is TRBJ1-5, the V gene TRBV6-1, with D unclear. This clonotype originated in a girl aged 2 to 10 in good health and CMV-seropositive. The CDR3 sequence: CASSEWVRLSQPQHF. CDR3 in DNA: TGTGCCAGCAGTGAATGGGTCAGGTTGAGTCAGCCCCAGCATTTT.